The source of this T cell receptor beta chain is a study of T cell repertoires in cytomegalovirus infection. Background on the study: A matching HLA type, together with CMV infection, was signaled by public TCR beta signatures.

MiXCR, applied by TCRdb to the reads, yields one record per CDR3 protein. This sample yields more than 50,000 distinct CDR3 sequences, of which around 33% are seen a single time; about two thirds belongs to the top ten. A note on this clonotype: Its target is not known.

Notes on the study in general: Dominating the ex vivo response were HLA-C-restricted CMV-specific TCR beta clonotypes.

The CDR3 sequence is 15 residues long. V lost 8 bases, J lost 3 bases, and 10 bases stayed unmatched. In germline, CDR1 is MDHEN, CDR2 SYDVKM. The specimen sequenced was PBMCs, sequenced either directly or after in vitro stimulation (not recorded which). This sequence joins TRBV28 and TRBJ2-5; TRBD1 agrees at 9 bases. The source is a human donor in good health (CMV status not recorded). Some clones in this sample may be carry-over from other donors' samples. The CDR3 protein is CASAGAGTGKETQYF. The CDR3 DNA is TGTGCCAGCGCGGGCGCCGGGACAGGGAAAGAGACCCAGTACTTC.